Each of the 2 T cell receptor beta chains below was sequenced from the same sample in a study of T cell clones after liver transplantation. The data were produced by immunoSEQ multiplex PCR, yet TCRdb's version contains in-frame clones alone and is incomplete. The sample consists of approximately 71,000 clones, 85% to 95% of them appearing once. Sequenced material: CD4+ T cells from blood, taken 25 months after liver transplant. These receptors were collected from a human patient who received a liver transplant. Part of the T cells may come from the graft donor.

The chain has TRBV9 and TRBJ2-7; 14 bases line up with TRBD2. Germline CDR1 is SGDLS and CDR2 is YYNGEE. V shed 3 bases and J 6 bases; nucleotides not matched to a gene: 14. The CDR3 has 18 amino acids. The CDR3 reads CASSAGLAGGLRTVEQYF. CDR3 DNA: TGTGCCAGCAGCGCAGGACTAGCGGGAGGTTTAAGGACAGTCGAGCAGTACTTC. Drawing the rest from reference TRBV9 and TRBJ2-7, the complete variable domain is DSGVTQTPKHLITATGQRVTLRCSPRSGDLSVYWYQQSLDQGLQFLIQYYNGEERAKGNILERFSAQQFPDLHSELNLSSLELGDSALYFCASSAGLAGGLRTVEQYFGPGTRLTVT.

This clone was seen a handful of times. V is TRBV20-1 and J is TRBJ1-1; D unresolved. V shed 0 bases and J shed 1 base, with 0 bases lying between them. The germline V gene encodes CDR1 DFQATT and CDR2 SNEGSKA (reference sequence). The CDR3 spans 11 residues. This CDR3 is CSARENTEAFF. The CDR3 coding sequence is TGCAGTGCTAGAGAGAACACTGAAGCTTTCTTT.